The 23 T cell receptor beta chains below come from one sample, sequenced in a study of blood T cell repertoires in COVID-19. Data came from immunoSEQ multiplex PCR; TCRdb stores just in-frame clones and leaves some out. The sample carries roughly 90,000 clones, around 80% recorded once. The sample comprised peripheral blood. The receptors were gathered from an elderly woman with active or convalescent COVID-19.

The chain recombines TRBV29-1 with TRBJ2-7; TRBD1 might be the D (6 bases). This CDR3 is 17 amino acids long. Trimming pared 0 bases from V and 2 bases from J, leaving 20 bases between. Germline loops: CDR1 SQVTM, CDR2 ANQGSEA. As DNA, the CDR3 is TGCAGCGTTGAAGATGGTTTCGGTAGAGGACAGACCTACGAGCAGTACTTC. As protein: CSVEDGFGRGQTYEQYF.

The chain has TRBV5-1 and TRBJ2-2, with D possibly TRBD1 on 6 matching bases. Trimming pared 5 bases from V and 0 bases from J, leaving 8 bases between. The CDR3 is 14 residues long. From germline, CDR1 is SGHRS and CDR2 YFSETQ. The chain's CDR3 is CASRGAANTGELFF. The CDR3 DNA sequence: TGCGCCAGCAGGGGGGCGGCGAACACCGGGGAGCTGTTTTTT.

V gene TRBV5-1 combines with J gene TRBJ2-3; the match to TRBD2 covers 8 bases. The CDR3 covers 17 residues. Germline trimming cut 0 bases from V and 0 bases from J; bases unmatched to any gene: 6. The V gene's germline CDR1 is SGHRS and CDR2 YFSETQ. Here the CDR3 reads CASSLEGERGSTDTQYF. CDR3 bases: TGCGCCAGCAGCTTGGAGGGTGAGCGGGGGAGCACAGATACGCAGTATTTT.

The rearrangement uses TRBV10-1 and TRBJ2-1, with D perhaps matching TRBD2 (7 bases). V was trimmed by 3 bases and J by 8 bases, leaving 14 bases between them. The CDR3 spans 14 residues. Germline-derived CDR1 and CDR2 are WNHNN and SYGVQD (reference sequence). The CDR3 loop is CASSEGGVRDEQFF. Written as DNA, the CDR3 is TGCGCCAGCAGTGAAGGGGGGGTTCGTGATGAGCAGTTCTTC.

The chain employs TRBV7-6 and TRBJ2-5; 14 bases fit TRBD2. The CDR3 has 16 amino acids. Germline trimming cut 4 bases from V and 3 bases from J; bases unmatched to any gene: 4. Germline-derived CDR1 and CDR2 are SGHVS and FNYEAQ. The CDR3 DNA sequence: TGTGCCAGCAGCTCGACTAGCGGGAGGGCAAAAGAGACCCAGTACTTC. Amino acids: CASSSTSGRAKETQYF.

The chain has TRBV29-1 and TRBJ1-1, with D maybe TRBD1 (6 bases). V was pared by 7 bases and J by 0 bases, with 12 bases between. CDR3 length equals 13 residues. Germline lookup yields CDR1 SQVTM and CDR2 ANQGSEA. CDR3 in amino acids: CSGRRDMNTEAFF. DNA of the CDR3: TGCAGCGGCCGCAGGGACATGAACACTGAAGCTTTCTTT.

This sequence joins TRBV2 and TRBJ1-2, with 7 positions matching TRBD1. The CDR3 sequence is 15 residues long. Looked up from germline, CDR1 is SNHLY and CDR2 is FYNNEI. The V gene end was trimmed by 4 bases and the J gene end by 2 bases; junction bases not matched to a gene: 7. The CDR3 spells CASSAIVTGNYGYTF. As DNA, the CDR3 is TGTGCCAGCAGTGCTATCGTGACAGGGAACTATGGCTACACCTTC. Filled out from reference TRBV2 and TRBJ1-2, the complete variable domain reads EPEVTQTPSHQVTQMGQEVILRCVPISNHLYFYWYRQILGQKVEFLVSFYNNEISEKSEIFDDQFSVERPDGSNFTLKIRSTKLEDSAMYFCASSAIVTGNYGYTFGSGTRLTVV.

The chain couples TRBV19 to TRBJ1-3; D might be TRBD1 (5 bases). Germline V gives CDR1 LNHDA, CDR2 SQIVND (reference sequence). V was pared by 5 bases and J by 0 bases, with 11 bases between. The CDR3 runs 15 residues. CDR3 sequence (DNA): TGTGCCAGTAGTCCCGGACACCACTCTGGAAACACCATATATTTT. Translation gives CASSPGHHSGNTIYF. The entire variable domain, with the rest obtained from reference TRBV19 and TRBJ1-3, is as follows: DGGITQSPKYLFRKEGQNVTLSCEQNLNHDAMYWYRQDPGQGLRLIYYSQIVNDFQKGDIAEGYSVSREKKESFPLTVTSAQKNPTAFYLCASSPGHHSGNTIYFGEGSWLTVV.

CDR3 loop: CAWRDLGLQETQYF. CDR3 bases: TGTGCCTGGAGAGACCTGGGACTTCAAGAGACCCAGTACTTC. The chain recombines TRBV30 with TRBJ2-5; tentatively, D is TRBD2 (6 bases). CDR3 length equals 14 residues. The V end was cut by 3 bases, the J end by 2 bases, with 13 bases between. Germline V gives CDR1 GTSNPN, CDR2 SVGIG (reference sequence).

The chain couples TRBV6-5 to TRBJ1-1, with TRBD1 matching over 7 bases. Germline loops: CDR1 MNHEY, CDR2 SVGAGI. CDR3 length: 16 amino acids. V gave up 2 bases and J gave up 2 bases; unmatched junction bases: 8. The CDR3 region has the DNA TGTGCCAGCAGTTACGGGGCACAGGGGCTCAACACTGAAGCTTTCTTT. Amino acid sequence: CASSYGAQGLNTEAFF.

This clone was seen a few times. V is TRBV10-3 and J is TRBJ1-1, with D perhaps matching TRBD1 (5 bases). CDR1 and CDR2 from the germline V gene are ENHRY and SYGVKD. This CDR3 is 13 amino acids long. V was trimmed by 6 bases and J by 5 bases, leaving 13 bases between them. The CDR3 region has the DNA TGTGCCATCAGCAGGGAATCGGAGACTGAAGCTTTCTTT. Residues: CAISRESETEAFF.

V gene TRBV5-1 combines with J gene TRBJ1-3; 7 bases are shared with TRBD1. CDR1 is SGHRS and CDR2 is YFSETQ in the germline V gene. The CDR3 is 17 amino acids. V was clipped by 0 bases and J by 0 bases; unmatched bases: 6. For the CDR3, the DNA is TGCGCCAGCAGCTTGGGCGGGACAGCGAGCTCTGGAAACACCATATATTTT. The encoded protein is CASSLGGTASSGNTIYF.

The table lists this clone with a few counts. The chain links TRBV5-1 to TRBJ2-5; 13 nucleotides align to TRBD2. V gave up 4 bases and J gave up 5 bases; unmatched junction bases: 11. The CDR3 sequence is 17 residues long. CDR1 and CDR2 (germline): SGHRS, YFSETQ. The chain's CDR3 is CASSRLSRLAGGETQYF. CDR3 coding DNA: TGCGCCAGCAGCCGACTCTCAAGACTAGCGGGAGGTGAGACCCAGTACTTC.

The gene calls are TRBV30 and TRBJ2-7; possibly TRBD1 for D (6 bases). Trimming removed 2 bases from V and 1 base from J, with 9 bases in between. This CDR3 comprises 13 residues. Germline V lookup: CDR1 GTSNPN, CDR2 SVGIG (reference sequence). The CDR3 DNA reads TGTGCCTGGAGTAAGGGGGTATCCTACGAGCAGTACTTC. Encoded protein: CAWSKGVSYEQYF.

The chain recombines TRBV11-2 with TRBJ1-2; no firm D call. V lost 5 bases and J 5 bases, leaving 12 bases between the germline ends. The CDR3 is 13 residues long. Per germline, CDR1 SGHAT and CDR2 FQNNGV. The CDR3: CASSQRNGYGYTF. CDR3 sequence (DNA): TGTGCCAGCAGCCAGAGGAACGGGTATGGCTACACCTTC.

V is TRBV27 and J is TRBJ2-3, with TRBD1 as a possible D gene (5 bases). Trimming pared 6 bases from V and 3 bases from J, leaving 22 bases between. The CDR3 consists of 17 residues. Germline V gives CDR1 MNHEY, CDR2 SMNVEV (reference sequence). CDR3 sequence reads: CASRENPRQRITDTQYF. The CDR3 bases are TGTGCCAGCAGAGAAAACCCCCGACAGAGAATAACAGATACGCAGTATTTT.

The V call is TRBV9, the J call TRBJ2-1; 7 positions agree with TRBD2. The germline V gene has CDR1 SGDLS and CDR2 YYNGEE. This CDR3 is built from 17 residues. The junction had 7 bases not matched to a gene; V was cut back by 0 bases and J by 1 base. The DNA for the CDR3 is TGTGCCAGCAGCGTAGGTGATGGGGGGGTTTCCTACAATGAGCAGTTCTTC. Amino acid sequence: CASSVGDGGVSYNEQFF. The full variable domain, rest sourced from reference TRBV9 and TRBJ2-1, is DSGVTQTPKHLITATGQRVTLRCSPRSGDLSVYWYQQSLDQGLQFLIQYYNGEERAKGNILERFSAQQFPDLHSELNLSSLELGDSALYFCASSVGDGGVSYNEQFFGPGTRLTVL.

Here the CDR3 reads CASSLEKGVWSPLHF. The DNA of the CDR3 is TGTGCCAGCAGCTTAGAAAAGGGGGTATGGTCACCCCTCCACTTT. The chain combines TRBV7-2 with TRBJ1-6, with D perhaps matching TRBD1 (6 bases). The CDR3 spans 15 residues. The germline V gene has CDR1 SGHTA and CDR2 FQGNSA. V lost 1 base to trimming and J lost 10 bases, with 14 bases between them.

The chain has TRBV5-6 and TRBJ1-2; TRBD1 matches 8 bases. The CDR3 runs 13 residues. V lost 0 bases and J lost 6; bases outside the gene matches: 1. Per the germline V gene, CDR1 is SGHDT and CDR2 is YYEEEE. The CDR3 DNA sequence: TGTGCCAGCAGCTTGGAACAGGGGGATGGCTACACCTTC. It yields the protein CASSLEQGDGYTF.

This clone showed up just once. The chain joins TRBV6-5 to TRBJ1-1; D ambiguous. Germline CDR1 MNHEY, CDR2 SVGAGI. The germline V and J ends were trimmed by 1 base and 1 base, with 7 bases remaining between them. CDR3 length equals 14 residues. This CDR3 reads CASSYLRGNTEAFF. The CDR3 coding sequence is TGTGCCAGCAGTTACTTACGGGGGAACACTGAAGCTTTCTTT.

The genes are TRBV9 and TRBJ2-1; 8 bases are shared with TRBD2. This CDR3 has 15 residues. V lost 3 bases and J lost 3; bases outside the gene matches: 5. From germline, CDR1 is SGDLS and CDR2 YYNGEE. The CDR3 bases are TGTGCCAGCAGCGGGAGCGGGAGCGACTACAATGAGCAGTTCTTC. It encodes CASSGSGSDYNEQFF. Variable domain in full (rest from reference TRBV9 and TRBJ2-1): DSGVTQTPKHLITATGQRVTLRCSPRSGDLSVYWYQQSLDQGLQFLIQYYNGEERAKGNILERFSAQQFPDLHSELNLSSLELGDSALYFCASSGSGSDYNEQFFGPGTRLTVL.

In this sample, this clone turned up a few times. The chain links TRBV19 to TRBJ1-5; D remains ambiguous. The V and J ends lost 2 bases and 5 bases respectively, with 16 bases between them. CDR1 LNHDA and CDR2 SQIVND come from the germline V gene (reference sequence). The CDR3 is 16 residues long. The CDR3 protein is CASSIYRTAGDQPQHF. CDR3 in DNA: TGTGCCAGTAGTATATATCGGACGGCCGGGGATCAGCCCCAGCATTTT. Together with reference TRBV19 and TRBJ1-5, the CDR3 gives the full variable domain: DGGITQSPKYLFRKEGQNVTLSCEQNLNHDAMYWYRQDPGQGLRLIYYSQIVNDFQKGDIAEGYSVSREKKESFPLTVTSAQKNPTAFYLCASSIYRTAGDQPQHFGDGTRLSIL.

This chain joins TRBV6-4 and TRBJ1-6; unclear D gene. CDR3 length: 13 amino acids. Germline CDR1 MRHNA, CDR2 SNTAGT. Trimming stripped 5 bases from V and 6 bases from J, with 8 bases between. The CDR3 reads CASSSLLNSPLHF. The CDR3 nucleotides are TGTGCCAGCAGTTCTCTCCTTAATTCACCCCTCCACTTT.